This T cell receptor (beta chain) was sequenced in a study of breast tumors, draining lymph nodes, adjacent tissues listed by TCRdb under 2016. About the investigation overall: In breast cancer patients, the study compared the TCR beta repertoires of tumor, adjacent nontumor tissue and axillary lymph nodes. The study was designed to assess the relationships and possible T-cell exchange between tumor, surrounding tissue and draining lymph node repertoires in human breast cancer.

Trimming at the junction amounts to 5 bases on V and 6 bases on J, and the germline ends lie 10 bases apart. Inclusive of the bounding cysteine and phenylalanine, the CDR3 is 12 residues long. The CDR3 DNA has 36 bases and is translated from base 1. CDR1 and CDR2, looked up from the germline V gene, are MNHEY and SVGAGI. Reads for this sample came from an Illumina HiSeq 2000. TCR beta chain libraries were generated by multiplex PCR amplification. High-throughput sequencing was used to analyze the amplified TCR beta chain products. TCRdb applied fastp at Q25 and MiXCR to the public reads, then kept only in-frame beta chains. Duplicate CDR3 protein sequences are folded into a single record with the most common DNA and genes. Recorded for this sample are about 180,000 distinct CDR3 sequences; around 33% of them occurred a single time. Roughly 3.8% of the sample belongs to the ten largest clones. General study outcomes and caveats: Tumor T-cell repertoires showed less diversity than lymph node repertoires and more diversity than nontumor tissue repertoires, and tumor T-cell repertoires showed preferential V and J gene usage. Rather than being directly demonstrated, the conclusion that tumor T cells originate in lymph nodes was presented as consistent with a hypothesis. Tumor and nontumor tissue repertoires were found to be significantly more similar in luminal-like than in basal-like breast cancer. The data were considered consistent with most tumor T cells being derived from the lymph node and subsequently expanding within tumor tissue.

The axillary draining lymph nodes of breast cancer patients were the source of the lymph node samples. In the case of this clonotype: Its antigen specificity is not known. Base qualities are missing; no much larger clone stands one base away.

Sequenced sample: axillary lymph node tissue. This TCR came from a female donor with breast cancer. Some clones in this sample may be carry-over from other donors' samples. The receptor chain draws on TRBV6-5 and TRBJ1-1; tentative D gene TRBD1, with 6 bases matching. The CDR3 protein: CASSQYRAEAFF. The nucleotide sequence is TGTGCCAGCAGTCAATACAGGGCTGAAGCTTTCTTT.